The sequence of this T cell receptor beta chain was determined in a study of blood T cells in healthy people across ages. Study-level background: About one barcoded beta molecule per two T cells was captured by template switching.

Regarding this clonotype: The antigen is undetermined.

Regarding the study as a whole: It was found that TCR beta diversity correlated strongly with the percentage of naive T cells.

The use of a sample-barcoded 5' primer and a J-beta primer mix characterized a second PCR of about 6 to 11 cycles. From the 5' RACE reads, TCRdb called clonotypes with MiXCR, one entry per CDR3 protein. The table has fewer than 800,000 distinct CDR3 sequences, under 25% seen once; the top ten hold roughly 3.6%. Germline V CDR1 and CDR2: MNHNS, SASEGT. V gave up 6 bases and J gave up 2 bases; unmatched junction bases: 10. This CDR3 contains 17 residues. The donors, healthy Caucasians from Russia, were aged roughly 6 to 90. Sample: blood. The sequence was collected from a man between 65 and 79 years old in good health. The rearrangement links TRBV6-1 to TRBJ2-1; 10 nucleotides match TRBD2. The CDR3, as DNA: TGTGCCAGCAGAGAAAGGCCTAGCGGGAGCACCTACAATGAGCAGTTCTTC. Protein: CASRERPSGSTYNEQFF.